Presented here are 8 T cell receptor beta chains from one specimen sequenced in a study of blood T cell repertoires in COVID-19. Libraries were prepared by immunoSEQ multiplex PCR; TCRdb keeps only in-frame clonotypes and omits some of them. The sample consists of 50,000 or so clones, over 75% of them appearing once. The sample taken for sequencing was peripheral blood. These receptors were obtained from a man between 65 and 85 years old with acute or convalescent COVID-19.

The chain links TRBV7-3 to TRBJ2-2; 8 bases are a match to TRBD2. CDR1 is SGHTA, CDR2 FQGTGA, per germline. After removal of 5 bases from V and 4 bases from J, the junction contained 15 bases not matched to a gene. There are 18 residues in the CDR3. The CDR3 protein is CASSKSVAGGSLTGELFF. In DNA, the CDR3 is TGTGCCAGCAGCAAATCTGTGGCGGGGGGATCCCTCACCGGGGAGCTGTTTTTT.

This clone was detected a few times. The chain couples TRBV5-4 to TRBJ2-5, with TRBD1 as a possible D gene (5 bases). V dropped 0 bases and J dropped 0 bases, with 12 bases sitting between them. The CDR3 extends over 16 amino acids. Per the germline V gene, CDR1 is SGHNT and CDR2 is YYREEE (reference sequence). For the CDR3, the DNA is TGTGCCAGCAGCTTGGGTGGGGCTACCAACCAAGAGACCCAGTACTTC. It is translated as CASSLGGATNQETQYF.

The chain carries TRBV19 and TRBJ1-2, with TRBD1 matching over 8 bases. Per the germline V gene, CDR1 is LNHDA and CDR2 is SQIVND (reference sequence). This CDR3 spans 11 amino acids. V lost 9 bases to trimming and J lost 7 bases; unmatched junction nucleotides: 4. The CDR3 DNA reads TGTGCCAGCCAGGGGGCCGGTGGCTACACCTTC. This codes for CASQGAGGYTF.

The V and J genes are TRBV24-1 and TRBJ1-1; 9 nucleotides agree with TRBD1. This CDR3 has 13 residues. The V gene end was trimmed by 7 bases and the J gene end by 2 bases; junction bases not matched to a gene: 1. Germline CDR1 and CDR2: KGHDR and SFDVKD. DNA for the CDR3: TGTGCCACCAGGGGACAGGGTAACACTGAAGCTTTCTTT. This sequence encodes CATRGQGNTEAFF.

The genes are TRBV5-1 and TRBJ2-1, with 9 bases lining up with TRBD2. This CDR3 comprises 15 residues. CDR1 is SGHRS and CDR2 is YFSETQ in the germline V gene. With 0 bases clipped from V and 4 bases from J, the junction kept 2 bases outside the gene matches. The CDR3 sequence: CASSLGTSEYNEQFF. In DNA, the CDR3 is TGCGCCAGCAGCTTGGGGACTAGCGAGTACAATGAGCAGTTCTTC.

The chain employs TRBV5-4 and TRBJ1-5, with D possibly matching TRBD1 (5 bases). Germline CDR1 SGHNT, CDR2 YYREEE (reference sequence). Trimming stripped 2 bases from V and 4 bases from J, with 13 bases between. The length of the CDR3 is 15 residues. The CDR3 bases are TGTGCCAGCAGCTTCCAAGGGGCCGGGAATCAGCCCCAGCATTTT. It codes for CASSFQGAGNQPQHF.

This clone appeared a single time. The chain employs TRBV24-1 and TRBJ2-2; 7 nucleotides line up with TRBD1. Germline lookup yields CDR1 KGHDR and CDR2 SFDVKD. V lost 0 bases to trimming and J lost 5 bases; unmatched junction nucleotides: 2. This CDR3 spans 15 amino acids. CDR3 bases: TGTGCCACCAGTGATTTGCAGGGGGAAACCGGGGAGCTGTTTTTT. This encodes CATSDLQGETGELFF.

Written as DNA, the CDR3 is TGTGCCAGCAGCTCCACCGGGACAGGGTGGGATACGCAGTATTTT. It encodes CASSSTGTGWDTQYF. This chain connects TRBV9 to TRBJ2-3; 9 nucleotides match TRBD1. Germline CDR1 and CDR2: SGDLS and YYNGEE. This CDR3 contains 15 residues. With V trimmed by 4 bases and J by 6 bases, 9 bases remained unmatched. The full variable domain, in which reference TRBV9 and TRBJ2-3 provide the parts outside the CDR3, is DSGVTQTPKHLITATGQRVTLRCSPRSGDLSVYWYQQSLDQGLQFLIQYYNGEERAKGNILERFSAQQFPDLHSELNLSSLELGDSALYFCASSSTGTGWDTQYFGPGTRLTVL.